The 31 T cell receptor beta chains below come from one sample, sequenced in a study of T cell clonality in common variable immunodeficiency. Profiling relied on immunoSEQ multiplex PCR, and the TCRdb table lists in-frame clones only, not all of them. Altogether tens of thousands of clones were found in the sample, and no singletons occur. Source material: peripheral blood mononuclear cells. The source is a person aged 18 to 75 in good health.

This clone was seen at least ten times. The read terminates 3 residues ahead of where the CDR3 ends, so the germline J gene completes it. The genes are TRBV10-1 and TRBJ2-5; TRBD2 might be the D (5 bases). Per germline, CDR1 WNHNN and CDR2 SYGVQD (reference sequence). The CDR3 length is 14 residues. Trimming pared 2 bases from V and 0 bases from J, leaving 7 bases between. The CDR3 here is CASSEGGYQETQYF. The sequenced CDR3 bases are TGCGCCAGCAGTGAGGGCGGGTACCAAGAGACC.

This clone was seen many times. The observed sequence ends 3 residues before the CDR3 terminus, with the missing tail filled in from the germline J gene. The rearrangement uses TRBV6-2 or TRBV6-3 and TRBJ2-7; D may be TRBD2 (5 bases). This CDR3 has 16 residues. CDR1 and CDR2 from the germline V gene are MNHEY and SVGEGT. The germline V and J ends were trimmed by 10 bases and 0 bases, with 22 bases remaining between them. The CDR3 reads CATSFSSGDSSYEQYF. Incomplete CDR3 DNA: TGTGCCACGTCCTTCTCCTCCGGGGATAGCTCCTACGAG.

In this sample, this clone turned up many times. The read comes to an end 3 residues before the CDR3 does, leaving the germline J gene to fill in the end. The V call is TRBV4-1, the J call TRBJ2-3, with 14 bases that match TRBD2. V was clipped by 0 bases and J by 4 bases; unmatched bases: 6. There are 18 residues in the CDR3. CDR1 is MGHRA and CDR2 is YSYEKL in the germline V gene. CDR3 bases read: TGCGCCAGCAGCCAAGAGGGGACTAGCGGGAGTGGGTCAGATACG. Protein: CASSQEGTSGSGSDT. In full, the CDR3 reads CASSQEGTSGSGSDTQYF.

Ten or more counts support this clone. Coverage ceases 3 residues before the CDR3 finishes, and the germline J gene fills in the end. The chain carries TRBV19 and TRBJ2-1, with 7 positions matching TRBD2. V was pared by 2 bases and J by 9 bases, with 4 bases of the junction left unmatched. The length of the CDR3 is 13 residues. CDR1 and CDR2 from the germline V gene are LNHDA and SQIVND (reference sequence). This chain's CDR3 is CASSIRAGTEQFF. CDR3 DNA, as far as it was read: TGTGCCAGTAGTATAAGAGCGGGAACTGAG.

The sample holds many counts of this clone. The observed sequence ends 3 residues before the CDR3 terminus, with the missing tail filled in from the germline J gene. The chain carries TRBV7-9 and TRBJ2-5; no reliable D call. The CDR3 has 14 amino acids. Germline CDR1 and CDR2: SEHNR and FQNEAQ (reference sequence). V was shortened by 3 bases and J by 1 base, with 9 bases between the two germline ends. CDR3 protein: CASSFAAAQETQYF. Partial CDR3 DNA: TGTGCCAGCAGCTTTGCCGCGGCCCAAGAGACC.

This clone was counted at least ten times. The CDR3 end falls 3 residues outside the read, so it is completed with the germline J gene. The rearrangement links TRBV7-3 to TRBJ2-2; TRBD2 aligns across 8 bases. The junction had 12 bases not matched to a gene; V was cut back by 0 bases and J by 3 bases. The length of the CDR3 is 19 residues. The germline V gene has CDR1 SGHTA and CDR2 FQGTGA. The sequenced CDR3 bases are TGTGCCAGCAGCTTAACGGAGGCGGGAGGCGGTTTGGACACCGGGGAG. Translating gives CASSLTEAGGGLDTGE. The whole CDR3 reads CASSLTEAGGGLDTGELFF.

The table lists this clone with many counts. CDR3 bases read: TGTGCCATCAGTGGGCCGGCGGGATCGAACACCGGGGAG. Protein: CAISGPAGSNTGE. The whole CDR3 is CAISGPAGSNTGELFF. The rearrangement uses TRBV10-3 and TRBJ2-2; D possibly corresponds to TRBD2 (6 bases). Read coverage stops 3 residues before the CDR3 terminus; the germline J gene supplies the remainder. This CDR3 comprises 16 residues. Trimming removed 4 bases from V and 0 bases from J, with 12 bases in between. Germline V gives CDR1 ENHRY, CDR2 SYGVKD.

This clone appeared many times. The read is 3 residues too short to cover the CDR3 end, so that end is filled in from the germline J gene. This chain connects TRBV10-3 to TRBJ2-2; D could derive from TRBD1 or TRBD2 (6 bases each). V was clipped by 2 bases and J by 5 bases, with 12 bases between them. This CDR3 contains 15 residues. CDR1 and CDR2 (germline): ENHRY, SYGVKD. The CDR3 bases that were read are TGTGCCATCAGTGAGACGACAGGAGGGACCGGGGAG. It encodes CAISETTGGTGE. The entire CDR3 is CAISETTGGTGELFF.

This clone was observed at least ten times. Read data end 3 residues before the CDR3 end; the end is taken from the germline J gene. The rearrangement links TRBV7-2 to TRBJ1-4; 10 bases align to TRBD1. V trimming: 3 bases; J trimming: 7 bases; junction bases outside the gene matches: 2. The CDR3 loop spans 14 amino acids. The V gene's germline CDR1 is SGHTA and CDR2 FQGNSA. Partial CDR3 DNA: TGTGCCAGCAGCTTTGACAGGGGGCGTGAAAAA. Protein sequence: CASSFDRGREK. The whole CDR3 sequence reads CASSFDRGREKLFF.

In this sample, this clone turned up many times. The CDR3 extends 3 residues past the end of the read, so its final part is completed from the germline J gene. The J gene is TRBJ2-1, the V gene TRBV29-1; D not resolved. The CDR3 has 16 residues. Trimming left V 3 bases short and J 0 bases short, with 15 bases between. Germline CDR1 is SQVTM and CDR2 is ANQGSEA. The DNA read from the CDR3 is TGCAGCGTTGAGTTTATCCCGGGTAGCTCCTACAATGAG. It translates to CSVEFIPGSSYNE. From start to end, the CDR3 is CSVEFIPGSSYNEQFF.

This clone was seen ten or more times. The read finishes 3 residues shy of the CDR3 end, and the germline J gene is used to complete it. This chain uses TRBV20-1 with TRBJ2-7; no reliable D call. The V gene's germline CDR1 is DFQATT and CDR2 SNEGSKA (reference sequence). The CDR3 runs 13 residues. Trimming left V 3 bases short and J 0 bases short, with 9 bases between. This chain's CDR3 is CSARPLRSYEQYF. The CDR3 DNA, read in part, is TGCAGTGCTAGGCCACTCCGCTCCTACGAG.

A word on this clone: The CDR3 end is not reached by the read, which stops 3 residues before it; the germline J gene fills it in. The V gene is TRBV11-2, the J gene TRBJ2-7, with D hard to call. The germline V gene has CDR1 SGHAT and CDR2 FQNNGV. The germline V and J ends were trimmed by 5 bases and 0 bases, with 2 bases remaining between them. This CDR3 spans 11 amino acids. The covered CDR3 bases are TGTGCCAGCAGCCGCTCCTACGAG. This sequence encodes CASSRSYE. The full-length CDR3 reads as CASSRSYEQYF.

This clone was seen ten or more times. The read halts 3 residues ahead of the CDR3 end, with the missing end drawn from the germline J gene. The chain couples TRBV20-1 to TRBJ2-7; TRBD2 agrees at 8 bases. V dropped 5 bases and J dropped 3; count of bases not matched to a gene: 9. The CDR3 runs to 14 residues. Germline V gene sequence: CDR1 DFQATT, CDR2 SNEGSKA (reference sequence). The part of the CDR3 DNA that was read is TGCAGTGCTGGACGAGCGGGAGAACGCTACGAG. Its protein is CSAGRAGERYE. The entire CDR3 reads CSAGRAGERYEQYF.

This clone appeared many times. The read finishes 3 residues shy of the CDR3 end, and the germline J gene is used to complete it. V is TRBV7-2 and J is TRBJ1-4; 7 nucleotides align to TRBD1. There are 15 residues in the CDR3. The junction had 3 bases not matched to a gene; V was cut back by 2 bases and J by 3 bases. CDR1 and CDR2 (germline): SGHTA, FQGNSA. The sequenced CDR3 bases are TGTGCCAGCAGCTTAAACAGGGGACCTAATGAAAAA. Its protein product is CASSLNRGPNEK. The complete CDR3 reads CASSLNRGPNEKLFF.

This clone was detected ten times or more. The read comes to an end 3 residues before the CDR3 does, leaving the germline J gene to fill in the end. The V and J genes are TRBV11-2 and TRBJ2-7, with 7 nucleotides matching TRBD1. This CDR3 is 14 amino acids long. The germline gives CDR1 SGHAT, CDR2 FQNNGV. Losses at the gene ends were 5 bases for V and 1 base for J; bases not matched to a gene: 5. CDR3 in amino acids: CASSTDRVSYEQYF. The CDR3 bases that were read are TGTGCCAGCAGCACAGACAGGGTTTCCTACGAG. The whole variable domain, filled in from reference TRBV11-2 and TRBJ2-7, reads EAGVAQSPRYKIIEKRQSVAFWCNPISGHATLYWYQQILGQGPKLLIQFQNNGVVDDSQLPKDRFSAERLKGVDSTLKIQPAKLEDSAVYLCASSTDRVSYEQYFGPGTRLTVT.

This clone appeared many times. The read ends 3 residues early relative to the CDR3; the germline J gene fills the gap. J is TRBJ2-5 and V is TRBV20-1; TRBD2 aligns across 10 bases. Germline loops: CDR1 DFQATT, CDR2 SNEGSKA (reference sequence). Trimming took 4 bases from V and 4 from J; bases not matched to a gene: 9. The length of the CDR3 is 15 residues. CDR3 bases read: TGCAGTGCTATTCCACTAGCGGGAACCCGAGAGACC. Amino acid sequence: CSAIPLAGTRET. The complete CDR3 protein is CSAIPLAGTRETQYF.

This clone has at least ten counts. The CDR3 end is not reached by the read, which stops 3 residues before it; the germline J gene fills it in. The chain couples TRBV2 to TRBJ2-7, with 10 bases fitting TRBD2. Germline V gives CDR1 SNHLY, CDR2 FYNNEI. The CDR3 runs to 16 residues. Trimming at V came to 0 bases and at J to 6 bases, leaving 8 bases not matched to a gene. The CDR3 bases that were read are TGTGCCAGCAGTGAAGCATGGCTAGCGGGAGTATTCGAG. It specifies CASSEAWLAGVFE. The complete CDR3 reads CASSEAWLAGVFEQYF. The full variable domain, completed using reference TRBV2 and TRBJ2-7, is EPEVTQTPSHQVTQMGQEVILRCVPISNHLYFYWYRQILGQKVEFLVSFYNNEISEKSEIFDDQFSVERPDGSNFTLKIRSTKLEDSAMYFCASSEAWLAGVFEQYFGPGTRLTVT.

This clone was picked up many times. The missing CDR3 end, 3 residues past where the read stops, is filled in from the germline J gene. V is TRBV7-9 and J is TRBJ1-1; D not certain. V was cut by 7 bases and J by 1 base, with 4 bases left in between. CDR3 length: 11 residues. CDR1 is SEHNR, CDR2 FQNEAQ, per germline (reference sequence). The CDR3 here is CASTQNTEAFF. The covered CDR3 bases are TGTGCCAGCACCCAGAACACTGAA.

This clone has ten or more counts. With the read ending 3 residues before the CDR3 end, the germline J gene is used to fill in that end. The chain links TRBV30 to TRBJ1-4; 7 nucleotides agree with TRBD1. There are 13 residues in the CDR3. CDR1 is GTSNPN and CDR2 is SVGIG in the germline V gene (reference sequence). The CDR3 protein is CAWTGGGREQLFF. The DNA read from the CDR3 is TGTGCCTGGACCGGAGGGGGCAGGGAACAA.

Many counts were recorded for this clone. Read sequence stops 3 residues before the CDR3 end, and the germline J gene provides the missing end. The chain is built from TRBV2 and TRBJ1-5; TRBD1 matches 8 bases. The CDR3 runs 14 residues. Germline V gene lookup returns CDR1 SNHLY and CDR2 FYNNEI. V trimming: 5 bases; J trimming: 9 bases; junction bases outside the gene matches: 9. Here the CDR3 reads CASSTDRGGWPQHF. The DNA read from the CDR3 is TGTGCCAGCAGTACCGACAGGGGAGGTTGGCCC.

This clone was detected many times. Read coverage stops 3 residues before the CDR3 terminus; the germline J gene supplies the remainder. This chain links TRBV5-1 with TRBJ2-2; D gene ambiguous. Germline V gives CDR1 SGHRS, CDR2 YFSETQ. The V and J ends lost 4 bases and 7 bases respectively, with 11 bases between them. This CDR3 contains 13 residues. Here the CDR3 reads CASSPGPGGELFF. CDR3 DNA, as far as it was read: TGCGCCAGCAGCCCCGGTCCCGGCGGGGAG.

The sample holds many counts of this clone. Read sequence stops 3 residues before the CDR3 end, and the germline J gene provides the missing end. The chain links TRBV6-2 or TRBV6-3 to TRBJ2-3, with TRBD1 identical over 8 bases. Unmatched junction bases numbered 7, after V lost 6 bases and J lost 2 bases. Germline V gene lookup returns CDR1 MNHEY and CDR2 SVGEGT. This CDR3 region has 15 residues. The covered CDR3 bases are TGTGCCAGCAGAACGGACAGGGCTTACACAGATACG. It encodes CASRTDRAYTDT. In full, the CDR3 is CASRTDRAYTDTQYF.

As regards this clone: The read terminates 3 residues before the CDR3 end, so the remaining end is supplied by the germline J gene. The rearrangement joins TRBV11-3 to TRBJ2-1; TRBD2 is a possible D gene (6 bases). The CDR3 extends over 14 amino acids. Germline V lookup: CDR1 SGHNT, CDR2 YENEEA. V lost 5 bases to trimming and J lost 4 bases, with 12 bases between them. CDR3: CASSPSASYNEQFF. CDR3 DNA (partial): TGTGCCAGCAGCCCTAGCGCCTCTTACAATGAG. Full variable domain (rest looked up from reference TRBV11-3 and TRBJ2-1): EAGVVQSPRYKIIEKKQPVAFWCNPISGHNTLYWYLQNLGQGPELLIRYENEEAVDDSQLPKDRFSAERLKGVDSTLKIQPAELGDSAVYLCASSPSASYNEQFFGPGTRLTVL.

At least ten counts were recorded for this clone. The CDR3 protein is CAIRGSGTYEQYF. The CDR3 bases that were read are TGTGCCATCAGGGGTAGCGGGACGTACGAG. The genes are TRBV10-3 and TRBJ2-7; 8 bases fit TRBD2. The read is 3 residues too short to cover the CDR3 end, so that end is filled in from the germline J gene. The V gene's germline CDR1 is ENHRY and CDR2 SYGVKD. This CDR3 has 13 residues. Trimming removed 6 bases from V and 4 bases from J; junction bases left unmatched: 5.

There are many counts of this clone. Read coverage stops 3 residues before the CDR3 terminus; the germline J gene supplies the remainder. The J gene is TRBJ2-1, the V gene TRBV19, with D maybe TRBD1 (6 bases). Germline assignment: CDR1 LNHDA and CDR2 SQIVND (reference sequence). There are 15 residues in the CDR3. Trimming shortened V by 4 bases and J by 0 bases, and 10 bases separated the two germline ends. The CDR3 bases that were read are TGTGCCAGTAGTAGGGACACGAGCTCCTACAATGAG. It specifies CASSRDTSSYNE. The full-length CDR3 reads as CASSRDTSSYNEQFF.

This clone was picked up many times. The read is 3 residues too short to cover the CDR3 end, so that end is filled in from the germline J gene. The chain has TRBV20-1 and TRBJ2-5, with TRBD1 matching over 9 bases. CDR1 is DFQATT, CDR2 SNEGSKA, per germline (reference sequence). Unmatched junction bases numbered 16, after V lost 2 bases and J lost 3 bases. The CDR3 length is 18 residues. CDR3 DNA (partial): TGCAGTGCTAGATTACAGGGGGCTCCCGGATTGGTAAAAGAGACC. Its translation is CSARLQGAPGLVKET. The full CDR3 reads CSARLQGAPGLVKETQYF.

This clone was detected ten times or more. The missing CDR3 end, 3 residues past where the read stops, is filled in from the germline J gene. The chain uses TRBV7-6 and TRBJ2-5; D unresolved. V lost 2 bases, J lost 0 bases, and 7 bases lay in between. CDR3 length equals 14 residues. In germline, CDR1 is SGHVS, CDR2 FNYEAQ. CDR3 in amino acids: CASSLSQNQETQYF. CDR3 DNA (partial): TGTGCCAGCAGCTTATCCCAGAACCAAGAGACC.

This clone occurred many times. The CDR3 is cut off 3 residues early in the read; its end comes from the germline J gene. The J gene is TRBJ2-2, the V gene TRBV20-1; possibly TRBD1 for D (5 bases). CDR3 length: 13 residues. Trimming cost V 7 bases and J 6 bases, with 15 bases left between them. The germline CDR1 and CDR2 sequences are DFQATT and SNEGSKA (reference sequence). The CDR3 protein is CSGQGQGSGELFF. The DNA read from the CDR3 is TGCAGTGGGCAGGGTCAAGGTTCCGGGGAG.

This clone was detected many times. The observed sequence ends 3 residues before the CDR3 terminus, with the missing tail filled in from the germline J gene. V is TRBV7-3 and J is TRBJ2-3; 15 positions agree with TRBD2. Germline V gene sequence: CDR1 SGHTA, CDR2 FQGTGA. This CDR3 has 17 amino acids. V trimming: 5 bases; J trimming: 8 bases; junction bases outside the gene matches: 11. Here the CDR3 reads CASSPSGLAGGLATQYF. The part of the CDR3 DNA that was read is TGTGCCAGCAGCCCATCCGGACTAGCGGGAGGGCTTGCTACG.

This clone was seen repeatedly, ten times or more. Read data end 3 residues before the CDR3 end; the end is taken from the germline J gene. V is TRBV2 and J is TRBJ2-5, with 12 nucleotides matching TRBD2. Germline assignment: CDR1 SNHLY and CDR2 FYNNEI. Unmatched junction bases numbered 6, after V lost 5 bases and J lost 5 bases. There are 15 residues in the CDR3. CDR3 DNA (partial): TGTGCCAGCAGTTGGGCTAGCGGGAGGGTGGAGACC. It specifies CASSWASGRVET. The CDR3 in full is CASSWASGRVETQYF.

This clone was observed many times. The read halts 3 residues ahead of the CDR3 end, with the missing end drawn from the germline J gene. The chain recombines TRBV18 with TRBJ2-1, with 9 bases identical to TRBD2. Germline V lookup: CDR1 KGHSH, CDR2 LQKENI. The CDR3 loop spans 16 amino acids. Losses at the gene ends were 2 bases for V and 9 bases for J; bases not matched to a gene: 11. CDR3: CASSPVELAGVGEQFF. The DNA read from the CDR3 is TGTGCCAGCTCACCAGTTGAATTAGCGGGAGTCGGTGAG.